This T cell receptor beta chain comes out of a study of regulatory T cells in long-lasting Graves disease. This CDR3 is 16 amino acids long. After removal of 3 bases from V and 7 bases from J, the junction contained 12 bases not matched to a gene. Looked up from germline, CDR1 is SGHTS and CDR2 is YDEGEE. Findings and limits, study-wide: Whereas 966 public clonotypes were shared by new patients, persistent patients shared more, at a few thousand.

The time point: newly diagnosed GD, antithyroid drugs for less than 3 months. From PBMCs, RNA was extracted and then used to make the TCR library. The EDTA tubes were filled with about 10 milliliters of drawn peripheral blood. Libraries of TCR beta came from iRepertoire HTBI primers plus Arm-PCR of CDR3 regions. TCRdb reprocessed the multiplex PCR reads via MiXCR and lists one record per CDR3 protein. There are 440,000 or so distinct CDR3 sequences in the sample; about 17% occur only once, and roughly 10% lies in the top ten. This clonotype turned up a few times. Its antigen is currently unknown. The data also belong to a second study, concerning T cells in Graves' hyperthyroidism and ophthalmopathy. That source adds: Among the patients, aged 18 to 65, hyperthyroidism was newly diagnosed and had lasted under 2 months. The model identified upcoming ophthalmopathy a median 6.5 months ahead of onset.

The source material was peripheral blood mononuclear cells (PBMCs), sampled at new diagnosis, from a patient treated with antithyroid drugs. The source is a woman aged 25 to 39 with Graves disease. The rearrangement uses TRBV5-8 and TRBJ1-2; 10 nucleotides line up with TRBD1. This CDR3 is CASSYFWTGGNGGYTF. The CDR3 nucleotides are TGTGCCAGCAGCTATTTTTGGACAGGGGGGAACGGTGGCTACACCTTC.